This T cell receptor beta chain was sequenced in a study of metastatic and nonmetastatic thyroid tumors. This clone was observed many times. The CDR3 covers 14 residues. Between the trimmed V and J ends, which lost 4 bases and 5 bases, there was a span of 13 bases. Germline CDR1 reads SGHRS; CDR2 reads YFSETQ. Treatment of any kind had been given to no patient before thyroid surgery. TCRdb re-called the PCR reads with MiXCR. The sample records about 93,000 clones, roughly an eighth being singletons. The sequenced sample was blood. The V call is TRBV5-1, the J call TRBJ1-5, with D hard to call. The sequence derives from a female donor with papillary thyroid cancer or a benign thyroid nodule (not recorded which). Some clones in this sample may be carry-over from other donors' samples. CDR3 region: CASSTGVGDQPQHF. The CDR3, as DNA: TGCGCCAGCAGCACTGGGGTTGGGGATCAGCCCCAGCATTTT.